This T cell receptor beta chain was identified during a study of cytomegalovirus exposure and HLA in healthy donors. Regarding the study as a whole: Altogether, 164 TCR beta chains were recorded as cytomegalovirus-associated.

PCR amplification relied on 60 Vbeta primers (plus 13 Jbeta primers). Sequenced by immunoSEQ multiplex PCR; TCRdb stores in-frame clones only, minus some. The table lists over 50,000 clones, approximately 72% of them singletons. Trimming shortened V by 6 bases and J by 1 base, and 19 bases separated the two germline ends. This CDR3 is 16 amino acids long. The germline CDR1 and CDR2 sequences are SGHDT and YYEEEE. With respect to this clone: The antigen is undetermined.

The rearrangement uses TRBV5-6 and TRBJ1-1, with a tentative D call TRBD1 (6 bases). The clonotype was recovered from a man between 45 and 60 years old in good health and CMV-seropositive. Specimen: PBMCs. The CDR3 nucleotides are TGTGCCAGCACCGTGAGGGTACGACAGGCGAACACTGAAGCTTTCTTT. Translated: CASTVRVRQANTEAFF.